The entry that follows covers one T cell receptor (beta chain) sequence. The sample originates from a study of blood T cell repertoires in COVID-19. The overall study: Material from acute and convalescent COVID-19 was sourced from the United States, Italy and Spain. PBMCs, B-cell-depleted T cells, or T cells were the source of the cDNA or gDNA that made up the material.

Produced via immunoSEQ multiplex PCR; TCRdb's table is partial and in-frame only. Here the sample spans 250,000 or so clones, roughly 86% being singletons. Trimming removed 3 bases at V and 2 bases at J, with 4 bases between. This CDR3 has 13 amino acids. CDR1 and CDR2 from the germline V gene are KGHDR and SFDVKD. The specimen sequenced was peripheral blood. The clonotype was recovered from a man in his forties with active or convalescent COVID-19. J is TRBJ1-3 and V is TRBV24-1; no reliable D call. The CDR3 DNA follows: TGTGCCACCAGTGATACAACTGGAAACACCATATATTTT. Protein: CATSDTTGNTIYF.